The rows below give T cell receptor beta chains drawn from one sample of a study of long-term antiretroviral therapy in people with HIV. The table came from immunoSEQ multiplex PCR; TCRdb's copy has only in-frame clones and leaves some out. The data hold about 36,000 clones, with more than 80% observed a single time. Source: unsorted PBMCs, taken 3.4 years after starting antiretroviral therapy. All receptors come from a man younger than 45 with HIV. Both conserved end residues are part of each CDR3. The order of the fields is D gene, V gene, clone size, J gene, CDR3 DNA, CDR3 protein. A D gene is named only where the DNA matches it firmly. Expanded clones are given a class, and other clones once, few, many or no size at all.

d_gene: NA; v_gene: TRBV30; abundance: NA; j_gene: TRBJ1-2; CDR3nt: TGTGCCTGGAGTGCGGGGTTCTATGGCTACACCTTC; CDR3aa: CAWSAGFYGYTF
d_gene: NA; v_gene: TRBV7-9; abundance: few; j_gene: TRBJ2-2; CDR3nt: TGTGCCAGCAGCTTCCCGACCTTCTCGACCGGGGAGCTGTTTTTT; CDR3aa: CASSFPTFSTGELFF
d_gene: TRBD1; v_gene: TRBV30; abundance: NA; j_gene: TRBJ1-3; CDR3nt: TGTGCCTGGAGTCCAATTGCTTCGAACCGGGACAGGGGGCACACCATATATTTT; CDR3aa: CAWSPIASNRDRGHTIYF